The source of this T cell receptor beta chain is a study of blood T cells in healthy people across ages. CDR1 is SGHRS and CDR2 is YFSETQ in the germline V gene. This CDR3 is 15 amino acids long. V was pared by 4 bases and J by 3 bases, with 16 bases between. With a J-beta primer mix and a sample-barcoded 5' primer, a second PCR ran roughly 6 to 11 cycles. CDR3-containing paired-end reads numbered at least 2.5 million in each sample. Each CDR3 protein gets one entry after TCRdb re-called the 5' RACE reads with MiXCR. The data contain about 1.8 million distinct CDR3 sequences, around half of them singletons. Donation came from healthy Caucasian individuals in Russia who were aged about 6 to 100. Every sample yielded at least 6.5 million isolated PBMCs.

The chain employs TRBV5-1 and TRBJ1-2, with D unresolved. The TCR sequence derives from a woman aged 40-49 years in good health. Sequencing used blood. CDR3 amino acids: CASSPVGGRDYGYTF. Here the CDR3 DNA reads TGCGCCAGCAGCCCCGTTGGAGGGAGGGACTATGGCTACACCTTC.